The rows below give T cell receptor beta chains drawn from one sample of a study of T cell repertoires in cytomegalovirus infection. No antigen has been identified for these receptors. Using its own MiXCR run on the reads, TCRdb lists one record per CDR3 protein. The sample lists approximately 910,000 distinct CDR3 sequences, approximately 33% occurring once. Specimen: cultured CD8+ T cells from PBMCs, collected from culture after CMV antigen stimulation. These receptors all stem from a human donor in good health (CMV status not recorded). Some clones in this sample may be carry-over from other donors' samples. Both conserved end residues are part of each CDR3. D genes are given only for firm matches. Where a row states a size, it is once, few, many or the class of an expanded clone; other rows omit it.

>many|TRBJ2-1|-|TRBV7-9
CASSRRVSYNEQFF
TGTGCCAGCAGCCGTAGAGTGTCATACAATGAGCAGTTCTTC
>few|TRBJ2-1|TRBD2|TRBV7-6
CASSPPRGSGAYNEQFF
TGTGCCAGCAGCCCCCCAAGGGGTAGCGGGGCTTACAATGAGCAGTTCTTC
>-|TRBJ1-1|-|TRBV6-5
CASSYRQTLNTEAFF
TGTGCCAGCAGTTACCGGCAGACACTGAACACTGAAGCTTTCTTT
>many|TRBJ2-7|-|TRBV7-9
CASSNPDPAPYEQYF
TGTGCCAGCAGCAACCCGGACCCGGCTCCCTACGAGCAGTACTTC
>-|TRBJ2-2|TRBD1|TRBV6-6
CATGQGAQTGELFF
TGTGCCACCGGACAGGGGGCGCAAACCGGGGAGCTGTTTTTT
>many|TRBJ1-2|-|TRBV7-9
CATPMVAYPNGYTF
TGTGCCACCCCGATGGTAGCATACCCTAATGGCTACACCTTC
>many|TRBJ1-1|-|TRBV7-9
CASSSTTEAFF
TGTGCCAGCAGCTCCACTACTGAAGCTTTCTTT
>-|TRBJ2-2|TRBD2|TRBV12-3/TRBV12-4
CASRAGGSGELFF
TGTGCCAGCAGGGCCGGGGGGTCCGGGGAGCTGTTTTTT
>few|TRBJ2-7|TRBD2|TRBV7-6
CASSPEPGLAGGPYEQYF
TGTGCCAGCAGCCCCGAACCGGGACTAGCGGGGGGGCCATACGAGCAGTACTTC
>-|TRBJ2-1|-|TRBV7-6
CASSLASGLYYEQFF
TGTGCCAGCAGCTTAGCCTCCGGACTATATTATGAGCAGTTCTTC
>-|TRBJ2-2|-|TRBV6-5
CASSDTTGYGDTGELFF
TGTGCCAGCAGTGACACCACAGGGTACGGGGACACCGGGGAGCTGTTTTTT
>few|TRBJ2-1|-|TRBV29-1
CSVDRAIYNEQFF
TGCAGCGTTGACAGGGCCATCTACAATGAGCAGTTCTTC
>few|TRBJ1-2|-|TRBV20-1
CSAREGDSANYGYTF
TGCAGTGCTAGAGAAGGGGATTCAGCTAACTATGGCTACACCTTC
>-|TRBJ2-1|-|TRBV28
CASTLDNEQFF
TGTGCCAGCACTTTAGACAATGAGCAGTTCTTC
>few|TRBJ1-3|TRBD1|TRBV28
CASRIPGGPGNTIYF
TGTGCCAGCAGAATCCCAGGGGGGCCTGGAAACACCATATATTTT
>-|TRBJ1-1|-|TRBV20-1
CSQSDVTEAFF
TGCAGTCAGAGCGATGTCACTGAAGCTTTCTTT
>-|TRBJ2-2|TRBD1|TRBV7-6
CASSLGTGERTGELFF
TGTGCCAGCAGCTTAGGGACAGGGGAGAGAACCGGGGAGCTGTTTTTT
>-|TRBJ2-5|-|TRBV14
CASSQPRETQYF
TGTGCCAGCAGCCAACCCCGGGAGACCCAGTACTTC
>-|TRBJ2-1|TRBD1|TRBV6-2/TRBV6-3
CASSPDRGGYNEQFF
TGTGCCAGCAGTCCCGACAGGGGGGGGTACAATGAGCAGTTCTTC
>-|TRBJ1-2|TRBD1|TRBV29-1
CSVADRGTNYGYTF
TGCAGCGTTGCGGACAGGGGAACAAACTATGGCTACACCTTC
>-|TRBJ1-5|-|TRBV4-3
CASSQARYNQPQHF
TGCGCCAGCAGCCAAGCCAGGTATAATCAGCCCCAGCATTTT
>-|TRBJ1-2|-|TRBV19
CASSPSTGFHYGYTF
TGTGCCAGTAGTCCGTCGACAGGCTTCCACTATGGCTACACCTTC
>few|TRBJ2-7|-|TRBV27
CASSLSDLAKGEQYF
TGTGCCAGCAGTTTATCGGACCTTGCGAAGGGGGAGCAGTACTTC
>-|TRBJ2-2|-|TRBV15
CATRFGKAGHGTGELFF
TGTGCCACCAGGTTCGGGAAGGCGGGGCATGGGACCGGGGAGCTGTTTTTT
>many|TRBJ1-1|-|TRBV7-9
CASSSDWVKAFF
TGTGCCAGCAGCTCGGACTGGGTAAAAGCTTTCTTT
>few|TRBJ1-5|-|TRBV19
CASSRTDNQPQHF
TGTGCCAGTAGCAGGACAGACAATCAGCCCCAGCATTTT
>-|TRBJ1-6|-|TRBV4-1
CASSQERGALFSPLHF
TGCGCCAGCAGCCAAGAACGCGGGGCTCTTTTTTCACCCCTCCACTTT
>-|TRBJ2-6|TRBD2|TRBV12-3/TRBV12-4
CASTGGGGSGANVLTF
TGTGCCAGCACCGGGGGGGGCGGGTCTGGGGCCAACGTCCTGACTTTC
>-|TRBJ2-1|-|TRBV6-2/TRBV6-3
CASSLTSVNEQFF
TGTGCCAGCAGTTTAACTTCAGTGAATGAGCAGTTCTTC
>-|TRBJ1-2|-|TRBV29-1
CSVETENYGYTF
TGCAGCGTGGAGACAGAGAACTATGGCTACACCTTC
>few|TRBJ1-5|-|TRBV12-3/TRBV12-4
CASSLGPKRQPQHF
TGTGCCAGCAGTTTAGGTCCCAAGAGGCAGCCCCAGCATTTT
>-|TRBJ1-2|-|TRBV19
CASRVDYGYTF
TGTGCTTCACGAGTGGACTATGGCTACACCTTC
>-|TRBJ2-3|-|TRBV19
CASSNWPWGDTQYF
TGTGCCAGTAGTAATTGGCCCTGGGGGGATACGCAGTATTTT
>-|TRBJ2-1|-|TRBV4-1
CASSQVRGPDNEQFF
TGCGCCAGCAGCCAAGTACGAGGACCCGACAATGAGCAGTTCTTC
>-|TRBJ1-5|-|TRBV7-4
CASSPKAGQPQHF
TGTGCCAGCAGCCCTAAAGCGGGTCAGCCCCAGCATTTT
>-|TRBJ1-3|-|TRBV12-3/TRBV12-4
CASSLSPATPSGNTIYF
TGTGCCAGCAGTTTAAGTCCGGCGACACCCTCTGGAAACACCATATATTTT
>few|TRBJ2-1|-|TRBV11-2
CASSFGGGMEQFF
TGTGCCAGCAGCTTCGGTGGGGGGATGGAGCAGTTCTTC
>few|TRBJ1-5|-|TRBV28
CASSRPRQTTSNQPQHF
TGTGCCAGCAGTCGCCCAAGACAGACAACTAGCAATCAGCCCCAGCATTTT
>-|TRBJ2-7|-|TRBV2
CASSEGLLSYEQYF
TGTGCCAGCAGTGAAGGGCTTCTATCCTACGAGCAGTACTTC
>once|TRBJ2-3|TRBD2|TRBV13
CASSPTPSGGPGYTQYF
TGTGCCAGCAGCCCCACCCCCAGCGGGGGCCCAGGGTATACGCAGTATTTT
>-|TRBJ2-1|-|TRBV29-1
CSVEVWEVDLAQTFSYNEQFF
TGCAGCGTTGAAGTTTGGGAAGTAGATCTCGCACAGACTTTCTCCTACAATGAGCAGTTCTTC
>many|TRBJ2-2|-|TRBV7-9
CASRSRGTGELFF
TGTGCCAGCAGATCTCGGGGAACCGGGGAGCTGTTTTTT